The 24 T cell receptor beta chains listed next were all sequenced from one sample in a study of control samples from healthy donors and cancer patients. The repertoire was sequenced with immunoSEQ multiplex PCR; TCRdb's copy has only in-frame clones and lacks some. The sample consists of over 100,000 clones, roughly nine tenths of them appearing once. Sequencing used blood. All receptors derive from a woman aged 18-29 years in good health.

The chain carries TRBV6-5 and TRBJ2-1; a weak D match, TRBD1 (6 bases). Germline V gene lookup returns CDR1 MNHEY and CDR2 SVGAGI. V lost 8 bases to trimming and J lost 6 bases, with 11 bases between them. This CDR3 contains 12 residues. The CDR3 loop is CASGLGANEQFF. In DNA, the CDR3 is TGTGCCAGCGGACTGGGGGCCAATGAGCAGTTCTTC.

This chain links TRBV9 with TRBJ2-7, with D perhaps given as TRBD1 or TRBD2 (5 bases each). The germline gives CDR1 SGDLS, CDR2 YYNGEE. The CDR3 extends over 15 amino acids. The V end was cut by 2 bases, the J end by 6 bases, with 18 bases between. CDR3 coding DNA: TGTGCCAGCAGCGTTACGGGGCGGACCTTTGGCGAGCAGTACTTC. Translating gives CASSVTGRTFGEQYF.

The chain combines TRBV7-9 with TRBJ2-1, with 8 nucleotides matching TRBD1. CDR3 length: 16 amino acids. CDR1 SEHNR and CDR2 FQNEAQ come from the germline V gene (reference sequence). Trimming took 6 bases from V and 1 from J; bases not matched to a gene: 8. The CDR3: CASSRQGTGSYNEQFF. The CDR3 coding sequence is TGTGCCAGCAGTCGACAGGGGACGGGGTCCTACAATGAGCAGTTCTTC.

CDR3 residues: CASTRGSNAEAFF. The CDR3 nucleotides read TGTGCCAGTACACGGGGGTCAAACGCTGAAGCTTTCTTT. The chain recombines TRBV19 with TRBJ1-1; D is perhaps TRBD1 (5 bases). Trimming pared 7 bases from V and 6 bases from J, leaving 15 bases between. The CDR3 length is 13 residues. Per the germline V gene, CDR1 is LNHDA and CDR2 is SQIVND (reference sequence). Using reference TRBV19 and TRBJ1-1 for the parts outside the CDR3, the full variable domain is DGGITQSPKYLFRKEGQNVTLSCEQNLNHDAMYWYRQDPGQGLRLIYYSQIVNDFQKGDIAEGYSVSREKKESFPLTVTSAQKNPTAFYLCASTRGSNAEAFFGQGTRLTVV.

This clone was detected a few times. The CDR3 reads CVRSLGSQKFGNQPQHF. CDR3 bases: TGTGTCAGAAGCTTAGGGTCCCAGAAGTTTGGCAATCAGCCCCAGCATTTT. This chain links TRBV7-5 with TRBJ1-5; no DNA check was done on the table's D call, TRBD1. TRBV7-5 is flagged as a pseudogene. CDR3 length equals 17 residues.

This clone has only one observation. CDR3 nucleotides: TGTGCCAGCATGGCCCAGCGAGGGGCTGGCTACACCTTC. Its translation is CASMAQRGAGYTF. This chain connects TRBV2 to TRBJ1-2; D is perhaps TRBD1 (5 bases). There are 13 residues in the CDR3. V was clipped by 7 bases and J by 7 bases, with 16 bases between them. CDR1 SNHLY and CDR2 FYNNEI come from the germline V gene.

The chain links TRBV7-2 to TRBJ2-3, with a possible D match to TRBD2 (5 bases). Germline CDR1 SGHTA, CDR2 FQGNSA. CDR3 length equals 15 residues. Trimming left V 7 bases short and J 4 bases short, with 18 bases between. CDR3 sequence reads: CASTETTFAPDTQYF. CDR3 coding DNA: TGTGCCAGCACCGAGACTACCTTTGCGCCAGATACGCAGTATTTT.

The chain carries TRBV2 and TRBJ2-1, with 7 nucleotides matching TRBD1. CDR3 length equals 13 residues. Germline CDR1 and CDR2: SNHLY and FYNNEI. V lost 11 bases, J lost 0 bases, and 4 bases stayed unmatched. The CDR3 DNA sequence: TGTGCCTCCGAGGGGGCCTCCTACAATGAGCAGTTCTTC. Amino acid sequence: CASEGASYNEQFF.

The V and J genes are TRBV6-4 and TRBJ1-1, with a possible D match to TRBD1 (5 bases). V lost 2 bases and J 1 base, leaving 11 bases between the germline ends. The CDR3 runs to 15 residues. Germline V gene lookup returns CDR1 MRHNA and CDR2 SNTAGT. The CDR3 sequence is CASSDVGPWNTEAFF. In DNA, the CDR3 is TGTGCCAGCAGTGACGTGGGGCCATGGAACACTGAAGCTTTCTTT.

This clone was found once. The chain uses TRBV11-3 and TRBJ2-5, with 8 bases that match TRBD2. The CDR3 is 15 amino acids. Germline CDR1 and CDR2: SGHNT and YENEEA. Losses at the gene ends were 5 bases for V and 1 base for J; bases not matched to a gene: 6. CDR3 in amino acids: CASSGRTSSQETQYF. In DNA, the CDR3 is TGTGCCAGCAGCGGAAGGACTAGCAGCCAAGAGACCCAGTACTTC.

The chain is built from TRBV5-1 and TRBJ1-4; TRBD1 might be the D (5 bases). The CDR3 is made up of 14 amino acids. Germline V gene data show CDR1 as SGHRS and CDR2 as YFSETQ. V lost 0 bases to trimming and J lost 8 bases, with 11 bases between them. The CDR3 sequence: CASSLGQGGEKLFF. In DNA form, the CDR3 reads TGCGCCAGCAGCTTGGGGCAGGGAGGCGAAAAACTGTTTTTT. Drawing the rest from reference TRBV5-1 and TRBJ1-4, the complete variable domain is KAGVTQTPRYLIKTRGQQVTLSCSPISGHRSVSWYQQTPGQGLQFLFEYFSETQRNKGNFPGRFSGRQFSNSRSEMNVSTLELGDSALYLCASSLGQGGEKLFFGSGTQLSVL.

This clone was observed a handful of times. The gene calls are TRBV6-4 and TRBJ2-2; 11 nucleotides line up with TRBD2. There are 15 residues in the CDR3. Germline lookup yields CDR1 MRHNA and CDR2 SNTAGT. The V segment lost 5 bases and the J segment 4 bases; nucleotides outside the gene matches: 3. DNA of the CDR3: TGTGCCAGCAGTCGAACTAGCGGGAGCACCGGGGAGCTGTTTTTT. It codes for CASSRTSGSTGELFF.

V usage is TRBV7-9 and J usage is TRBJ2-7; D remains ambiguous. CDR3 length equals 14 residues. Germline loops: CDR1 SEHNR, CDR2 FQNEAQ (reference sequence). V shed 2 bases and J shed 2 bases, with 10 bases lying between them. Here the CDR3 DNA reads TGTGCCAGCAGCTTAAGTGGCCCAACCTACGAGCAGTACTTC. Amino acid sequence: CASSLSGPTYEQYF.

The V and J genes are TRBV5-1 and TRBJ1-1; D gene unclear. The V end lost 0 bases, the J end lost 7 bases, and 16 bases lay between the germline ends. The CDR3 has 15 residues. The V gene's germline CDR1 is SGHRS and CDR2 YFSETQ. The chain's CDR3 is CASSLVRGIPSEAFF. The CDR3 bases are TGCGCCAGCAGCTTGGTAAGAGGGATACCGAGTGAAGCTTTCTTT.

The chain recombines TRBV24-1 with TRBJ1-1; D remains unclear. V was pared by 4 bases and J by 5 bases, with 10 bases between. The CDR3 extends over 13 amino acids. Germline loops: CDR1 KGHDR, CDR2 SFDVKD. The CDR3 reads CATSDIGSTEAFF. The CDR3 nucleotides read TGTGCCACCAGTGACATCGGTAGTACTGAAGCTTTCTTT.

The V gene is TRBV6-5, the J gene TRBJ1-5, with D uncertain. The CDR3 sequence is 11 residues long. V lost 6 bases, J lost 5 bases, and 5 bases lay in between. Germline assignment: CDR1 MNHEY and CDR2 SVGAGI. For the CDR3, the DNA is TGTGCCAGCAGGAGGGATCAGCCCCAGCATTTT. The encoded protein is CASRRDQPQHF.

The genes are TRBV30 and TRBJ1-2, with a possible D match to TRBD1 (5 bases). The CDR3 covers 13 residues. Germline V gene lookup returns CDR1 GTSNPN and CDR2 SVGIG (reference sequence). In DNA, the CDR3 is TGTGTTCTGGGTGGGCAGGGAAACTATGGCTACACCTTC. Translating gives CVLGGQGNYGYTF.

V is TRBV10-3 and J is TRBJ1-6, with 9 positions matching TRBD1. V shed 1 base and J 5 bases; nucleotides not matched to a gene: 9. CDR3 length equals 18 residues. From germline, CDR1 is ENHRY and CDR2 SYGVKD. The CDR3 bases are TGTGCCATCAGTGAGTGGCGAGGACAGGGGAAGGATAATTCACCCCTCCACTTT. This gives the protein CAISEWRGQGKDNSPLHF.

The V and J genes are TRBV6-6 and TRBJ1-2; 8 bases are a match to TRBD1. With V trimmed by 6 bases and J by 3 bases, 6 bases remained unmatched. Germline values: CDR1 MNHNY, CDR2 SVGAGI (reference sequence). The CDR3 totals 14 residues. The CDR3 region is CASRMTGAYYGYTF. The DNA of the CDR3 is TGTGCCAGCAGGATGACAGGGGCCTACTATGGCTACACCTTC.

The CDR3 bases are TGTGCCACCAGCAGAGTTAGCGGGAGTAAAAATGAGCAGTTCTTC. Amino acids: CATSRVSGSKNEQFF. The genes are TRBV15 and TRBJ2-1, with 9 bases matching TRBD2. V lost 1 base and J lost 7; bases outside the gene matches: 5. The CDR3 runs 15 residues. The germline CDR1 and CDR2 sequences are LNHNV and YYDKDF (reference sequence).

This rearrangement joins TRBV19 to TRBJ1-5; no clear D. The CDR3 totals 12 residues. The V gene lost 4 bases and the J gene lost 8 bases, with 9 bases spanning the gap. Germline CDR1 LNHDA, CDR2 SQIVND (reference sequence). CDR3 sequence (DNA): TGTGCCAGTAGTAACTTGGGGAAGCCCCAGCATTTT. Residues: CASSNLGKPQHF.

The chain combines TRBV7-2 with TRBJ2-7, with TRBD1 as a possible D gene (5 bases). The length of the CDR3 is 14 residues. Trimming removed 1 base from V and 2 bases from J, with 9 bases in between. Germline V CDR1 and CDR2: SGHTA, FQGNSA. For the CDR3, the DNA is TGTGCCAGCAGCTTAGATAGGGGAACCTACGAGCAGTACTTC. This translates into CASSLDRGTYEQYF. Drawing the rest from reference TRBV7-2 and TRBJ2-7, the complete variable domain is GAGVSQSPSNKVTEKGKDVELRCDPISGHTALYWYRQSLGQGLEFLIYFQGNSAPDKSGLPSDRFSAERTGGSVSTLTIQRTQQEDSAVYLCASSLDRGTYEQYFGPGTRLTVT.

This chain connects TRBV3-1 (or the pseudogene TRBV3-2) to TRBJ2-1; D remains ambiguous. CDR3 size: 16 residues. Germline V gives CDR1 LGHDT, CDR2 YNNKEL (reference sequence). Trimming stripped 4 bases from V and 0 bases from J, with 13 bases between. The CDR3 loop reads CASSPNGPSSYNEQFF. The CDR3 region has the DNA TGTGCCAGCAGCCCCAACGGTCCTAGCTCCTACAATGAGCAGTTCTTC.

The rearrangement links TRBV11-3 to TRBJ2-2, with D maybe TRBD2 (7 bases). With 1 base removed from V and 0 bases from J, the gap between germline ends came to 21 bases. The CDR3 length is 20 residues. CDR1 is SGHNT and CDR2 is YENEEA in the germline V gene. The CDR3 reads CASSLASLLGGDTNTGELFF. The CDR3 DNA follows: TGTGCCAGCAGCTTAGCATCCCTCCTGGGGGGGGACACGAACACCGGGGAGCTGTTTTTT. The variable domain in full, with the rest retrieved from reference TRBV11-3 and TRBJ2-2, is EAGVVQSPRYKIIEKKQPVAFWCNPISGHNTLYWYLQNLGQGPELLIRYENEEAVDDSQLPKDRFSAERLKGVDSTLKIQPAELGDSAVYLCASSLASLLGGDTNTGELFFGEGSRLTVL.